This T cell receptor (beta chain) originates from a study of shared clonotypes between healthy human individuals. Around 83 million PBMCs served as the genomic DNA source for unsorted samples. TCRdb's copy holds only in-frame clones and misses some; the assay was immunoSEQ multiplex PCR. The repertoire holds about 480,000 clones, with about 79% as singletons. The trim removed 4 bases at V and 5 bases at J, leaving 5 bases unmatched. CDR1 and CDR2 from the germline V gene are MDHEN and SYDVKM. This CDR3 has 14 amino acids. The clonotype was recovered from a middle-aged woman in good health. Some clones in this sample may be carry-over from other donors' samples. The sample comprised PBMCs. The rearrangement uses TRBV28 and TRBJ1-5; 7 nucleotides agree with TRBD1. The CDR3 region is CASSSWTGYQPQHF. The CDR3 DNA reads TGTGCCAGCAGTTCATGGACAGGATATCAGCCCCAGCATTTT.